This T cell receptor (beta chain) was observed in a study of blood T cell repertoires in COVID-19. On the study more broadly: Spain, Italy and the United States supplied samples that represented acute and convalescent COVID-19. Sources were T cells, B-cell-depleted T cells, or PBMCs; the material itself was cDNA or gDNA.

The CDR3 consists of 11 residues. Germline V gene sequence: CDR1 MDHEN, CDR2 SYDVKM. Between the trimmed V and J ends, which lost 3 bases and 4 bases, there was a span of 4 bases. In the authors' workflow: Counts of nucleated cells, estimated from reference gene primer amplification, were obtained. TCRdb's table, derived via immunoSEQ multiplex PCR, lists solely in-frame clones and lacks some. Clone size and V and J calls were adopted from that table, with D and trimming inferred from the DNA. The sample gives 81,000 or so clones, approximately 80% of which show up once; approximately 13% is in the top ten.

Specimen: peripheral blood. The chain recombines TRBV28 with TRBJ2-7; D gene uncertain. This clonotype was obtained from a human donor in a cohort sampled during active COVID-19. CDR3 in amino acids: CASSLRYEQYF. The CDR3, as DNA: TGTGCCAGCAGTTTGAGATACGAGCAGTACTTC.